A selection of T cell receptor beta chains follows, all from one sample in a study of cytomegalovirus exposure and HLA in healthy donors. This table comes from immunoSEQ multiplex PCR, and its TCRdb copy is limited to in-frame clones, with some not included. The profile shows fewer than 150,000 clones, around 83% of them singletons. Specimen: PBMCs. These receptors all come from a woman younger than 45 in good health and CMV-seropositive. The CDR3 runs from the conserved cysteine through the conserved F or W. The D gene is left open where the match is weak. The size field is filled for only some rows; it gives once, few, many or a size class.

TRBV29-1	TRBJ1-2	NA	TRBD1	CSATQGAYNGYTF	TGCAGCGCGACACAGGGGGCGTATAATGGCTACACCTTC
TRBV11-1	TRBJ2-7	few	NA	CASSSSRSYEQYF	TGTGCCAGCAGCTCCTCGCGCTCCTACGAGCAGTACTTC
TRBV20-1	TRBJ2-7	NA	TRBD1	CSANQGAEQYF	TGCAGTGCTAACCAGGGGGCCGAGCAGTACTTC
TRBV6-1	TRBJ1-6	NA	NA	CASSEEPGWKPLHF	TGTGCCAGCAGTGAAGAGCCAGGGTGGAAACCCCTCCACTTT
TRBV6-1	TRBJ2-3	NA	TRBD2	CASSERAGKADTQYF	TGTGCCAGCAGTGAGAGAGCGGGAAAGGCAGATACGCAGTATTTT
TRBV28	TRBJ1-1	NA	NA	CASSLFWGENTEAFF	TGTGCCAGCAGTTTATTCTGGGGCGAGAACACTGAAGCTTTCTTT
TRBV2	TRBJ1-3	NA	TRBD1	CASSQTGLGNTIYF	TGTGCCAGCAGTCAGACAGGGCTGGGAAACACCATATATTTT
TRBV28	TRBJ2-1	NA	NA	CASSLGSSSRGNEQFF	TGTGCCAGCAGTTTAGGGTCAAGCAGTAGGGGCAATGAGCAGTTCTTC
TRBV10-3	TRBJ1-1	NA	NA	CAISEGTGGTEAFF	TGTGCCATCAGTGAGGGAACGGGAGGGACTGAAGCTTTCTTT
TRBV28	TRBJ1-5	few	NA	CASSTGGANNQPQHF	TGTGCCAGCAGTACTGGAGGGGCGAACAATCAGCCCCAGCATTTT
TRBV27	TRBJ2-5	NA	TRBD2	CASRLAGGETQYF	TGTGCCAGCAGATTAGCGGGGGGGGAGACCCAGTACTTC
TRBV6-1	TRBJ1-1	NA	TRBD1	CASTRGRQGYTEAFF	TGTGCCAGCACACGAGGGCGACAGGGGTACACTGAAGCTTTCTTT
TRBV9	TRBJ1-1	NA	NA	CASSVVGAAEAFF	TGTGCCAGCAGCGTAGTGGGGGCCGCTGAAGCTTTCTTT
TRBV28	TRBJ1-1	NA	NA	CASRPTAGRGRNTEAFF	TGTGCCAGCAGGCCGACCGCAGGGAGGGGGAGGAATACTGAAGCTTTCTTT
TRBV7-9	TRBJ2-6	NA	TRBD1	CASSQGGQGQTF	TGTGCCAGCAGCCAGGGGGGACAGGGACAGACTTTC
TRBV30	TRBJ1-1	NA	NA	CAWSKRGLAAFF	TGTGCCTGGAGTAAAAGGGGCTTGGCAGCTTTCTTT
TRBV19	TRBJ2-7	NA	NA	CASSTNYEQYF	TGTGCCAGTAGTACTAACTACGAGCAGTACTTC
TRBV7-2	TRBJ1-1	NA	NA	CASSLVGGVGTEAFF	TGTGCCAGCAGCTTAGTGGGGGGGGTTGGAACTGAAGCTTTCTTT
TRBV7-3	TRBJ2-5	NA	TRBD2	CASSLLRGGRETQYF	TGTGCCAGCAGCTTATTGCGGGGGGGCCGCGAGACCCAGTACTTC
TRBV5-8	TRBJ2-7	NA	NA	CASSYYYEQYF	TGTGCCAGCAGTTACTACTACGAGCAGTACTTC
TRBV5-8	TRBJ1-4	once	NA	CASSLAPTNEKLFF	TGTGCCAGCAGCTTAGCCCCAACTAATGAAAAACTGTTTTTT
TRBV30	TRBJ1-2	NA	NA	CAWEPSSGGGYTF	TGTGCCTGGGAGCCCTCCTCCGGGGGTGGCTACACCTTC
TRBV7-3	TRBJ1-1	NA	NA	CASSFGTANTEAFF	TGTGCCAGCAGCTTCGGGACTGCCAACACTGAAGCTTTCTTT
TRBV2	TRBJ2-1	once	TRBD2	CASSEVRGGAYNEQFF	TGTGCCAGCAGTGAAGTCCGCGGGGGGGCCTACAATGAGCAGTTCTTC
TRBV28	TRBJ2-7	NA	NA	CASSQIPRDYEQYF	TGTGCCAGCAGTCAGATTCCCCGGGACTACGAGCAGTACTTC
TRBV28	TRBJ2-3	once	TRBD2	CASIGLAGHTSTDTQYF	TGTGCCAGCATCGGACTAGCGGGGCATACTAGCACAGATACGCAGTATTTT
TRBV11-2	TRBJ2-1	NA	NA	CASSSRTANEQFF	TGTGCCAGCAGCTCCCGGACTGCCAATGAGCAGTTCTTC
TRBV28	TRBJ2-2	NA	NA	CASSLRWDIYTGELFF	TGTGCCAGCAGTCTGAGATGGGACATATACACCGGGGAGCTGTTTTTT
TRBV7-7	TRBJ2-3	NA	TRBD2	CASSSGLGGTDTQYF	TGTGCTAGCAGCTCGGGACTAGGTGGCACAGATACGCAGTATTTT
TRBV19	TRBJ1-2	NA	NA	CASSITAIDNYGYTF	TGTGCCAGTAGTATAACAGCTATTGACAACTATGGCTACACCTTC
TRBV6-1	TRBJ2-1	NA	TRBD1	CASSEISGGYNEQFF	TGTGCCAGCAGTGAAATTTCAGGGGGCTACAATGAGCAGTTCTTC